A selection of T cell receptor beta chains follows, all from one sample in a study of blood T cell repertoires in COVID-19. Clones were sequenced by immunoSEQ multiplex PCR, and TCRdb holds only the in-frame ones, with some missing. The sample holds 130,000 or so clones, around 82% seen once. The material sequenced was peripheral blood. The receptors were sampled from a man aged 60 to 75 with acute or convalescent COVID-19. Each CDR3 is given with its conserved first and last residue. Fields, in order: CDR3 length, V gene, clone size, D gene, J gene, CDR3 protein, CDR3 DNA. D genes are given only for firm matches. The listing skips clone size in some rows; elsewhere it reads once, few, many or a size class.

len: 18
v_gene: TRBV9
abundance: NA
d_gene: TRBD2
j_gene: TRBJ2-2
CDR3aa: CASSVVASGFSNTGELFF
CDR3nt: TGTGCCAGCAGCGTAGTGGCTAGCGGATTTTCGAACACCGGGGAGCTGTTTTTT

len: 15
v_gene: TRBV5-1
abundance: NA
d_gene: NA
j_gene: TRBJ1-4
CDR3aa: CASSLVPGSNEKLFF
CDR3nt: TGCGCCAGCAGCTTGGTGCCAGGGTCTAATGAAAAACTGTTTTTT

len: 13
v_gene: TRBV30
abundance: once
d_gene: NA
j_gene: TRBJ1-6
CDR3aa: CAWRDTYNSPLHF
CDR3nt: TGTGCCTGGCGGGACACTTATAATTCACCCCTCCACTTT

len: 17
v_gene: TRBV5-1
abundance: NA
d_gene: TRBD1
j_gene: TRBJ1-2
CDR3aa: CASSLRDRAFRVYGYTF
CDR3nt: TGCGCCAGCAGCCTACGGGACAGGGCTTTTCGTGTCTATGGCTACACCTTC

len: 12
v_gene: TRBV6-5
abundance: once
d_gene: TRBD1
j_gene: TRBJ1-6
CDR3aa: CASRTGLSPLHF
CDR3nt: TGTGCCAGCAGGACAGGGCTATCACCCCTCCACTTT

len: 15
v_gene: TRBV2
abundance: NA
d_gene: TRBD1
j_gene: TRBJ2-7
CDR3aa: CASTQDRGRGYEQYF
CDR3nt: TGTGCCAGCACCCAGGACAGGGGGCGCGGGTACGAGCAGTACTTC

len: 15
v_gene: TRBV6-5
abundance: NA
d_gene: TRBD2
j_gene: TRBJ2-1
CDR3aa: CASSRLAGGPNEQFF
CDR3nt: TGTGCCAGCAGCCGACTAGCGGGGGGGCCGAATGAGCAGTTCTTC

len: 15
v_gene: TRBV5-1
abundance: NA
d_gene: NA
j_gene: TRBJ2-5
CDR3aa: CASSLEIGGRETQYF
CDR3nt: TGCGCCAGCAGCTTGGAAATCGGGGGGCGAGAGACCCAGTACTTC

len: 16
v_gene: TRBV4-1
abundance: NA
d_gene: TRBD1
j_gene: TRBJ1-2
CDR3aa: CASSLLGQGNNYGYTF
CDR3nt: TGCGCCAGCAGCCTCTTAGGACAGGGGAATAACTATGGCTACACCTTC

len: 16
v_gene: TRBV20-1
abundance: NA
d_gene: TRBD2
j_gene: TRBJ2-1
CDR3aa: CSASWLAGGPYNEQFF
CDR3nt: TGCAGTGCTAGTTGGCTAGCGGGAGGGCCGTACAATGAGCAGTTCTTC

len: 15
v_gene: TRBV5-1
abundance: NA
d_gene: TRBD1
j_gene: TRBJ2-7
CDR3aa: CASSWDSRHSYEQYF
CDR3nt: TGCGCCAGCAGCTGGGACAGTCGTCACTCCTACGAGCAGTACTTC

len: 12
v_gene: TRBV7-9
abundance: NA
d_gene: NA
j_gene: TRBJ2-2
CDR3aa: CASSPPGGELFF
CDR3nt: TGTGCCAGCAGCCCCCCGGGCGGGGAGCTGTTTTTT

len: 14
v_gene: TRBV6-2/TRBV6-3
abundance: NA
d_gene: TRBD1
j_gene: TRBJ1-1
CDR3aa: CASSYSTGGTEAFF
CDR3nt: TGTGCCAGCAGTTACTCGACAGGGGGAACTGAAGCTTTCTTT

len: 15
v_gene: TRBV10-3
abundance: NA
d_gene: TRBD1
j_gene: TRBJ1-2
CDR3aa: CAIRGTGGVLGGYTF
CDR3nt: TGTGCCATCAGGGGAACAGGGGGAGTGCTTGGTGGCTACACCTTC

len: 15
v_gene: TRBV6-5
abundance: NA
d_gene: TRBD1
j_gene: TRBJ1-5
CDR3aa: CASRRQGGSNQPQHF
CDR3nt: TGTGCCAGCAGGCGACAGGGCGGAAGCAATCAGCCCCAGCATTTT